This T cell receptor beta chain emerged from a study of blood T cells in healthy people across ages (dated by TCRdb to the mid-2010s). In terms of the full investigation: In model experiments, roughly one uniquely barcoded TCR beta cDNA molecule per two T cells was captured by template switching. The study analyzed two additional independent replicas of 1 million unique cDNA reads from the same blood draw for two donors, one aged 18 to 30 and one aged 80 or older. To avoid experimental bias, donors of different ages were distributed randomly across sequencing lanes. To track age-related changes in TCR beta repertoire diversity, the study relied on deep sequencing normalized with unique cDNA molecular identifiers. The donors were divided into four age groups: young (average about 16 years), middle-aged (roughly 42), aged (about 60) and long-lived (roughly 86). Findings and caveats that apply to the study as a whole: Because donor CMV infection status was unknown, age-related changes in expanded clonotypes were potentially confounded. Total diversity estimates from one million sequenced T cells were considered lower bounds and underestimates. Observed TCR beta diversity per million T cells fell roughly linearly with age, and a significant reduction was already apparent by age roughly 40. Bulk unsorted PBMC profiling prevented conclusive comparison of naive and antigen-experienced compartments. Observed TCR beta diversity correlated strongly with the percentage of naive T cells measured by flow cytometry. Compared with the aged group, the long-lived group had more naive CD4+ T cells, fewer expanded clones and increased TCR diversity, a pattern suggesting age selection.

V and J are trimmed by 9 bases and 3 bases, and the gene matches miss 7 bases of the junction. The CDR3 measures 14 amino acids from cysteine to phenylalanine. CDR3 DNA is the only sequence kept; it has 42 bases, read in frame from the first base. The germline V gene (reference sequence) yields MNHEY for CDR1 and SMNVEV for CDR2. Preparation of the library involved 5' RACE. The sequencer listed for this sample is Illumina HiSeq 2500. A second PCR of roughly 7 to 11 cycles was performed with a sample-barcoded 5' primer and a J-beta primer mix. A template-switch 5' adaptor carrying 12 random nucleotides introduced a unique molecular identifier onto each TCR beta cDNA molecule. Each sample yielded at least 2.5 million CDR3-containing paired-end reads. First-strand cDNA synthesis was performed from all RNA using the Mint cDNA synthesis kit, with priming by a TRBC-specific oligonucleotide. Following uracil-DNA glycosylase treatment, all cDNA underwent a first 18-cycle PCR with the universal primers M1SS and BC2_uni_R. As for how the authors treated the data: For normalization, 1 million high-quality reads were randomly selected from each sample, with every read carrying a distinct molecular identifier. Reads with shared molecular identifiers were discarded instead of being binned into consensus sequences. CDR3 identification, clonotype clustering and error correction used MiTCR with a Q25 quality threshold and the strictest error-elimination algorithm. Lower-bound total TCR beta diversity was estimated with a nonparametric unseen species model using Euler transformation. In TCRdb, the public reads were trimmed at Q25 with fastp and aligned with MiXCR, with productive beta chains retained. CDR3 protein sequences are deduplicated, and each keeps its most common genes and DNA. None of the V and J calls come from the authors' own analysis; TCRdb made them. Within this sample are approximately 800,000 distinct CDR3 sequences, with approximately 65% of them counted one time only. The top ten hold around 30% of the sample.

The roughly 39 donors, aged 6 to 90 years, were systemically healthy Caucasian individuals from Russia. Ten milliliters of peripheral blood were drawn from each donor into EDTA-treated Vacutainer tubes. Ficoll-Paque density-gradient centrifugation was used to isolate PBMCs, with at least 7 million obtained per sample. Trizol reagent was used to extract total RNA from the PBMCs, yielding at least 6 micrograms per sample. For every donor, flow cytometry on a PBMC aliquot measured the percentage of naive CD45RAhigh/CD27high T cells. At least ten counts were recorded for this clonotype. The target of this receptor is not known. No much larger clone exists at a distance of one base, and base qualities are not known.

Recombination connected TRBV27 to TRBJ2-7; 11 bases in the middle match TRBD1. This sequence originates from a man aged 25-40 years in good health. The sequencing sample was made of blood. The sequence in DNA is TGTGCCAGTTCAACCGGGACAGGGGGCTACGAGCAGTACTTC. It translates to CASSTGTGGYEQYF.